These 2 T cell receptor beta chains originate from one sample sequenced in a study of CD8 T cells in Susac syndrome. RNA totalling about 0.45 to 1 ug underwent reverse transcription with random hexamers. TCRdb ran MiXCR on the immunoSEQ multiplex PCR reads and lists one entry per CDR3 protein. Of 150,000 to 200,000 distinct CDR3 sequences in the sample, approximately 95% are singletons; the top ten hold 0.098%. Source material: CD4+ T cells from PBMCs. The receptors come from a human donor with Susac syndrome.

This clonotype occurred once. The chain links TRBV30 to TRBJ1-6, with 7 bases that match TRBD1. Trimming took 6 bases from V and 3 from J; bases not matched to a gene: 14. The CDR3 totals 17 residues. The germline V gene encodes CDR1 GTSNPN and CDR2 SVGIG (reference sequence). The CDR3 reads CACTKTDRTLYNSPLHF. In nucleotides, the CDR3 is TGTGCCTGCACAAAGACGGACAGGACGCTCTATAATTCACCCCTCCACTTT.

The rearrangement links TRBV5-4 to TRBJ2-1, with TRBD2 identical over 10 bases. Unmatched junction bases numbered 4, after V lost 2 bases and J lost 5 bases. The CDR3 is 15 residues long. The germline CDR1 and CDR2 sequences are SGHNT and YYREEE (reference sequence). The CDR3 DNA reads as TGTGCCAGCAGCTTCAGTAGCGGGGGGAACAATGAGCAGTTCTTC. It is translated as CASSFSSGGNNEQFF.